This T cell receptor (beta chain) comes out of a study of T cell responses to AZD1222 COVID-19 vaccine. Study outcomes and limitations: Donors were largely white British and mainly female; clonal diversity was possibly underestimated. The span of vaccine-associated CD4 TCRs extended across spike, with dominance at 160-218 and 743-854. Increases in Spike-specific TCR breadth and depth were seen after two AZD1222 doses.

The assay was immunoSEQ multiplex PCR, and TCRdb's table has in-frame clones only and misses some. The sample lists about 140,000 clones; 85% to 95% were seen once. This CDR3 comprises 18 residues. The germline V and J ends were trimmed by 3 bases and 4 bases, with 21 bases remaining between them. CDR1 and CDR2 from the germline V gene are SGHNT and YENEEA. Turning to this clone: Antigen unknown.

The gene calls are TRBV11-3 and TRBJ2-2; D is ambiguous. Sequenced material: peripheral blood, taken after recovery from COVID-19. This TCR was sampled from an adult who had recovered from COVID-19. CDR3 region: CASSFLTGIPLSTGELFF. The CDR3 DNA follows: TGTGCCAGCAGCTTTCTGACTGGGATTCCCCTTTCCACCGGGGAGCTGTTTTTT.